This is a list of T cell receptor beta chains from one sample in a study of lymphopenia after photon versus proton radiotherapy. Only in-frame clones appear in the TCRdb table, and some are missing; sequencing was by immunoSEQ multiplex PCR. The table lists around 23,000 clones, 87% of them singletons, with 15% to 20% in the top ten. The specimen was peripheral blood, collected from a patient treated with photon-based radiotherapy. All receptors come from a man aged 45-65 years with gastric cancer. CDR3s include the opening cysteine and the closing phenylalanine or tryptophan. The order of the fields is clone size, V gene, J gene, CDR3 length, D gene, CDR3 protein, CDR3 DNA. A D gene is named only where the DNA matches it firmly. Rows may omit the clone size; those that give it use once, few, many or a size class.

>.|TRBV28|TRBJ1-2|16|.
CASSLWGQGGDYGYTF
TGTGCCAGCAGTTTATGGGGCCAGGGAGGGGACTATGGCTACACCTTC
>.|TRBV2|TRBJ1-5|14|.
CASRGVTGNQPQHF
TGTGCCAGCAGGGGGGTGACGGGCAATCAGCCCCAGCATTTT
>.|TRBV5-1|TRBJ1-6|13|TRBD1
CASRGQGNSPLHF
TGCGCCAGCAGGGGACAGGGGAATTCACCCCTCCACTTT
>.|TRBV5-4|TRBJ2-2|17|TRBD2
CASSLGRGRPRTGELFF
TGTGCCAGCAGCTTGGGGCGGGGGAGGCCGAGGACCGGGGAGCTGTTTTTT
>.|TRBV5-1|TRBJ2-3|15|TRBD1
CASSLYRGRTDTQYF
TGCGCCAGCAGTCTCTACAGGGGTCGCACAGATACGCAGTATTTT
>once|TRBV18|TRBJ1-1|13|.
CASSSAPDTEAFF
TGTGCCAGCTCATCCGCCCCGGACACTGAAGCTTTCTTT
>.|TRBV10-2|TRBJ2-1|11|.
CASREYNEQFF
TGCGCCAGCAGAGAATACAATGAGCAGTTCTTC
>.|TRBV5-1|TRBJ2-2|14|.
CASSLSRNNGELFF
TGCGCCAGCAGCTTATCCAGGAACAACGGGGAGCTGTTTTTT
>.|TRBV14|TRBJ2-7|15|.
CASSIQTGGSYEQYF
TGTGCCAGCAGCATACAGACAGGAGGCTCCTACGAGCAGTACTTC
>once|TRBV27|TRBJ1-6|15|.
CASSFYGGVHSPLHF
TGTGCCAGCAGTTTTTATGGAGGGGTACATTCACCCCTCCACTTT
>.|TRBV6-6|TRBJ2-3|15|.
CASSYEGFRGDTQYF
TGTGCCAGCAGTTACGAGGGCTTTAGGGGAGATACGCAGTATTTT
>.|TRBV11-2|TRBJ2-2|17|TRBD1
CASSPGPGQGAVGELFF
TGTGCCAGCAGCCCCGGGCCGGGACAGGGGGCTGTCGGGGAGCTGTTTTTT
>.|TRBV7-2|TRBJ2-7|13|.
CASSLNLGFEQYF
TGTGCCAGCAGCTTAAATTTGGGGTTCGAGCAGTACTTC
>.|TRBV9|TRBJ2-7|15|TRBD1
CASSARAGGPYEQYF
TGTGCCAGCAGCGCCCGGGCAGGGGGCCCCTACGAGCAGTACTTC
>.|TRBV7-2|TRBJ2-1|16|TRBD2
CASSFLAGPRREEQFF
TGTGCCAGCAGCTTTTTAGCGGGGCCTCGGCGGGAAGAGCAGTTCTTC
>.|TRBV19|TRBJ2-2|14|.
CASTRGVRTGELFF
TGTGCCAGTACGCGGGGAGTTAGAACCGGGGAGCTGTTTTTT
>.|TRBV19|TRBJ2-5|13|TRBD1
CASRWQGDETQYF
TGTGCCAGTAGGTGGCAGGGGGATGAGACCCAGTACTTC
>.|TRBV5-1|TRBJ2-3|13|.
CASSFPGADTQYF
TGCGCCAGCAGCTTCCCAGGGGCAGATACGCAGTATTTT
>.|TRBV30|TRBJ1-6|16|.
CAWSPWREIYNSPLHF
TGTGCCTGGAGTCCCTGGCGGGAAATTTATAATTCACCCCTCCACTTT
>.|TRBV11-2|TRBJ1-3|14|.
CASSLSLDGNTIYF
TGTGCCAGCAGCTTATCATTGGACGGAAACACCATATATTTT